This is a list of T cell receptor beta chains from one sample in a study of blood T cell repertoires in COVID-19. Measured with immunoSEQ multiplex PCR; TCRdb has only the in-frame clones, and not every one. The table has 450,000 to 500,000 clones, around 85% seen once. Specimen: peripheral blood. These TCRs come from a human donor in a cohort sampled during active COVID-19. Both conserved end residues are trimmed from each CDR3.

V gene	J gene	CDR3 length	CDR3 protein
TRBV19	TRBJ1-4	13	ASSILGTGEEKLF
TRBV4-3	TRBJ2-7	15	ASSQGLFAGVSYEQY
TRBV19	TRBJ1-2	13	ASSMASQNNYGYT
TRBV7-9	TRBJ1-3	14	ASSLWLSGSGNTIY
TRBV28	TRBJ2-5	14	ASSRRLAGGEETQY
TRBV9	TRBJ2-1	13	ASSVDSVGDNEQF
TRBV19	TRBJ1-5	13	ASSIPGQRWQPQH
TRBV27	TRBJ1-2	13	ASSGPGQGTYGYT
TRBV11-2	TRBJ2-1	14	ASSPIAGVSYNEQF
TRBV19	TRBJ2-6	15	ASSSQAGASGANVLT
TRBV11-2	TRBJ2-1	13	ASSLWTGSYNEQF
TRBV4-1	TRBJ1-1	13	ASSQSVGLRTEAF
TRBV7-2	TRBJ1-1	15	ASSLSGAARRNTEAF
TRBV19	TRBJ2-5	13	ASRSRTSGQETQY
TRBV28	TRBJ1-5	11	ASINFGGQPQH
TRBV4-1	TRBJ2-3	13	ASSLTSGSTDTQY
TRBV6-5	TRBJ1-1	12	ASSYQEMNTEAF
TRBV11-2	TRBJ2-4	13	ASSSDGTDTNIQY
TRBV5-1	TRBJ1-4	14	ASSLVSPSTNEKLF
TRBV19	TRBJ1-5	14	ASSGQGIYGNQPQH